These 22 T cell receptor beta chains were all obtained from the same sample, sequenced in a study of monozygotic twins with inflammatory bowel disease. TCRdb reprocessed the 5' RACE reads; each CDR3 protein has one entry and no DNA is given. The table counts over 200,000 distinct CDR3 sequences; approximately 1.6% lies in the top ten. The sequencing input was blood. The receptors derive from a human donor with ulcerative colitis or Crohn's disease, or a healthy co-twin of an affected twin (not recorded which).

The V call is TRBV27, the J call TRBJ1-2; TCRdb's D call of TRBD1 is untestable without DNA. This CDR3 has 15 residues. CDR1 and CDR2 from the germline V gene are MNHEY and SMNVEV (reference sequence). The CDR3 is CASSIRGQGNYGYTF.

CDR3 region: CASSPLETSKGYTF. The J gene is TRBJ1-2, the V gene TRBV18. The CDR3 has 14 residues. From germline, CDR1 is KGHSH and CDR2 LQKENI.

The chain combines TRBV5-1 with TRBJ2-2; TCRdb reports TRBD1, a call that lacks DNA to check it against. The CDR3 spans 15 residues. Germline V gene data show CDR1 as SGHRS and CDR2 as YFSETQ. CDR3 protein: CASSSKISGAGELFF.

The rearrangement uses TRBV7-9 and TRBJ2-3; TCRdb gives TRBD2 as the D gene, but with no DNA this cannot be confirmed. Germline-derived CDR1 and CDR2 are SEHNR and FQNEAQ (reference sequence). The CDR3 length is 16 residues. The CDR3: CASSLGLHLSTDTQYF. Drawing the rest from reference TRBV7-9 and TRBJ2-3, the complete variable domain is DTGVSQNPRHKITKRGQNVTFRCDPISEHNRLYWYRQTLGQGPEFLTYFQNEAQLEKSRLLSDRFSAERPKGSFSTLEIQRTEQGDSAMYLCASSLGLHLSTDTQYFGPGTRLTVL.

The gene calls are TRBV5-1 and TRBJ2-3; TCRdb calls TRBD1, which cannot be checked without DNA. Germline CDR1 SGHRS, CDR2 YFSETQ. The length of the CDR3 is 16 residues. CDR3 region: CASSLGTASRTDTQYF.

V gene TRBV19 combines with J gene TRBJ2-6. Germline V gene sequence: CDR1 LNHDA, CDR2 SQIVND (reference sequence). This CDR3 is 15 amino acids long. This chain's CDR3 is CASSIKGSGANVLTF.

This CDR3 is CASSLGPSTDTQYF. The chain employs TRBV11-2 and TRBJ2-3. Germline loops: CDR1 SGHAT, CDR2 FQNNGV. The CDR3 runs 14 residues. Together with reference TRBV11-2 and TRBJ2-3, the CDR3 gives the full variable domain: EAGVAQSPRYKIIEKRQSVAFWCNPISGHATLYWYQQILGQGPKLLIQFQNNGVVDDSQLPKDRFSAERLKGVDSTLKIQPAKLEDSAVYLCASSLGPSTDTQYFGPGTRLTVL.

The V call is TRBV4-1, the J call TRBJ2-1; TCRdb indicates TRBD1, and absent DNA this call remains unverified. CDR3 length: 16 residues. Germline CDR1 reads MGHRA; CDR2 reads YSYEKL. The CDR3 sequence: CASSRPGQGRNNEQFF.

The chain carries TRBV2 and TRBJ2-5; no DNA is available, so the TRBD1 call from TCRdb remains unchecked. Germline V gene data show CDR1 as SNHLY and CDR2 as FYNNEI. The CDR3 is 13 amino acids. The CDR3 reads CASRWTEQETQYF.

The J gene is TRBJ2-7, the V gene TRBV29-1; the TCRdb D gene call, TRBD1, has no DNA to confirm it. Germline V CDR1 and CDR2: SQVTM, ANQGSEA. The CDR3 is 13 amino acids. The CDR3 loop is CSVWSGGEGEQYF.

This CDR3 is CASSPSDRATEAFF. V and J are TRBV28 and TRBJ1-1; TCRdb returns TRBD1, unconfirmable since there is no DNA. Germline V gene lookup returns CDR1 MDHEN and CDR2 SYDVKM. The CDR3 covers 14 residues.

The chain links TRBV18 to TRBJ2-1; TCRdb picks TRBD2, but there is no DNA to check that call. The CDR3 spans 17 residues. Germline CDR1 KGHSH, CDR2 LQKENI. The CDR3 region is CASSPSGLAGGSDEQFF.

This chain uses TRBV5-1 with TRBJ2-3; the D call from TCRdb, TRBD1, cannot be confirmed without DNA. This CDR3 has 15 residues. CDR1 is SGHRS, CDR2 YFSETQ, per germline. This CDR3 is CASSPSPDSTDTQYF.

The rearrangement uses TRBV5-6 and TRBJ1-1; TCRdb names TRBD1, which stays unverified in the absence of DNA. The CDR3 contains 13 residues. Looked up from germline, CDR1 is SGHDT and CDR2 is YYEEEE. The CDR3 protein is CASSFVRQAEAFF.

This chain uses TRBV6-2 or TRBV6-3 with TRBJ2-2; TCRdb lists TRBD1, though no DNA is available to test this call. The CDR3 consists of 14 residues. CDR1 is MNHEY and CDR2 is SVGEGT in the germline V gene. This chain's CDR3 is CASSYEGSTGELFF.

The chain combines TRBV7-9 with TRBJ2-2; TCRdb's D call, TRBD1, is unchecked because there is no DNA. CDR3 size: 16 residues. Germline V gene data show CDR1 as SEHNR and CDR2 as FQNEAQ (reference sequence). The chain's CDR3 is CASSLKQGPNTGELFF. The whole variable domain, remainder taken from reference TRBV7-9 and TRBJ2-2, is DTGVSQNPRHKITKRGQNVTFRCDPISEHNRLYWYRQTLGQGPEFLTYFQNEAQLEKSRLLSDRFSAERPKGSFSTLEIQRTEQGDSAMYLCASSLKQGPNTGELFFGEGSRLTVL.

This sequence joins TRBV19 and TRBJ2-3; TCRdb's assignment of TRBD1 cannot be checked, as there is no DNA. The CDR3 runs to 16 residues. Germline CDR1 LNHDA, CDR2 SQIVND (reference sequence). The CDR3 here is CASSIYGAGGTDTQYF.

The chain employs TRBV12-3 or TRBV12-4 and TRBJ1-5; TCRdb proposes TRBD1, but this gene call is untestable without DNA. The CDR3 consists of 14 residues. This CDR3 is CASSLTGSNQPQHF.

The genes are TRBV20-1 and TRBJ1-1. The length of the CDR3 is 12 residues. Per germline, CDR1 DFQATT and CDR2 SNEGSKA (reference sequence). The CDR3 region is CSARQGISEAFF.

V is TRBV18 and J is TRBJ2-5; without DNA, the TCRdb call of TRBD1 cannot be checked. Germline-derived CDR1 and CDR2 are KGHSH and LQKENI. This CDR3 is built from 13 residues. CDR3 region: CASSPRQQETQYF.

The rearrangement joins TRBV27 to TRBJ2-5; TCRdb indicates TRBD1, and absent DNA this call remains unverified. This CDR3 is 13 amino acids long. Germline V CDR1 and CDR2: MNHEY, SMNVEV (reference sequence). The CDR3 spells CASTPAGRETQYF.

V usage is TRBV29-1 and J usage is TRBJ2-3; TCRdb's D call of TRBD1 is untestable without DNA. The CDR3 consists of 13 residues. Germline V gene data show CDR1 as SQVTM and CDR2 as ANQGSEA. Here the CDR3 reads CSVMRGGTDTQYF.